This T cell receptor beta chain is drawn from a study of blood T cell repertoires in COVID-19. The CDR3 spans 13 residues. From germline, CDR1 is KGHSH and CDR2 LQKENI. V dropped 2 bases and J dropped 6 bases, with 8 bases sitting between them. Individuals aged roughly 18 to 95 years were recruited from fewer than 25 US areas. Source study methods: Quantification of nucleated cells was approximated via reference gene primer amplification. TCRdb's table, derived via immunoSEQ multiplex PCR, lists solely in-frame clones and lacks some. The V and J calls and clone size come from that table; D and trimming were worked out from the DNA. The sample gives around 300,000 clones, 90% of which show up once; less than 2% is in the top ten.

The chain carries TRBV18 and TRBJ2-1; D gene uncertain. The sequence was obtained from a woman younger than 35 with acute COVID-19. Sequencing was done on a sample of PBMCs or T cells enriched from blood (not recorded which). The CDR3 bases are TGTGCCAGCTCACCAACGAACTTCAATGAGCAGTTCTTC. Its translation: CASSPTNFNEQFF.